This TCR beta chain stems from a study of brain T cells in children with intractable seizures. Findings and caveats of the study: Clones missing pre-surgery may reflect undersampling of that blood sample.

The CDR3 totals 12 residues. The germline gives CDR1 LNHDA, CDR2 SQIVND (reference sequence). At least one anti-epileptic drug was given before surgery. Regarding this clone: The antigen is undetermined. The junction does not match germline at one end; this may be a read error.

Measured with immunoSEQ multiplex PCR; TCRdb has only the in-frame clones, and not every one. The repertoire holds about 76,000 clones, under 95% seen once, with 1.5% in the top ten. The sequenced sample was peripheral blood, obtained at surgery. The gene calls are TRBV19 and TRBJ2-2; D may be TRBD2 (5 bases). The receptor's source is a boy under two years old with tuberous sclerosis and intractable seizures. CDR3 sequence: CANSRGIGELFF. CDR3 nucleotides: TGTGCCAATAGTCGGGGAATCGGGGAGCTGTTTTTT.